In this sample, the clone carrying this T cell receptor (beta chain) turned up a few times. Antigen specificity is unknown. The sample originates from a study of T cell responses to AZD1222 COVID-19 vaccine. General observations from the study: Donors were mostly white British, more females; clonal diversity possibly underestimated. Receipt of two AZD1222 doses was followed by a rise in Spike-specific TCR breadth and depth. Only 5 to 7 AZD1222 recipients tested seropositive at baseline. After the peak T cell response, and only then, were repertoires sampled.

Measured with immunoSEQ multiplex PCR; TCRdb has only the in-frame clones, and not every one. The table includes approximately 61,000 clones, around 81% detected once. The V end was cut by 6 bases, the J end by 5 bases, with 7 bases between. Germline V lookup: CDR1 MNHEY, CDR2 SVGAGI. The CDR3 covers 11 residues. The sample here was peripheral blood, taken 28 days after the second AZD1222 dose. The V gene is TRBV6-5, the J gene TRBJ1-1; TRBD1 might be the D (6 bases). The source of this sequence is an adult who received the AZD1222 COVID-19 vaccine. The CDR3 DNA reads TGTGCCAGCAGCCAGGGGACTGAAGCTTTCTTT. This codes for CASSQGTEAFF.